The 11 T cell receptor beta chains given below trace back to one sample, sequenced in a study of monozygotic twins with inflammatory bowel disease. One entry per CDR3 protein, without DNA, is what TCRdb gives after re-calling the 5' RACE reads. This table lists about 160,000 distinct CDR3 sequences. The sequenced sample was blood. The origin of the receptors is a human donor with ulcerative colitis or Crohn's disease, or a healthy co-twin of an affected twin (not recorded which).

The chain couples TRBV29-1 to TRBJ2-1; TCRdb names TRBD2, which stays unverified in the absence of DNA. CDR1 is SQVTM, CDR2 ANQGSEA, per germline. The CDR3 contains 15 residues. The CDR3 region is CSVRGGLAEDNEQFF.

The chain couples TRBV7-3 to TRBJ2-6. Germline-derived CDR1 and CDR2 are SGHTA and FQGTGA. The CDR3 covers 15 residues. This CDR3 reads CASSQAVSGANVLTF.

The chain has TRBV2 and TRBJ2-7; TCRdb's assignment of TRBD1 cannot be checked, as there is no DNA. The CDR3 has 15 amino acids. The germline gives CDR1 SNHLY, CDR2 FYNNEI. This CDR3 is CASSDRGRRPYEQYF.

The rearrangement links TRBV4-2 to TRBJ2-3. This CDR3 spans 16 amino acids. Germline assignment: CDR1 LGHNA and CDR2 YNFKEQ. The CDR3 is CASSQALATGTDTQYF.

The CDR3: CASRRGARTGELFF. This chain links TRBV12-3 or TRBV12-4 with TRBJ2-2; TCRdb indicates TRBD1, and absent DNA this call remains unverified. This CDR3 is 14 amino acids long.

The chain recombines TRBV6-1 with TRBJ2-7; checking the TCRdb D call of TRBD1 is not possible without DNA. The CDR3 spans 15 residues. Per the germline V gene, CDR1 is MNHNS and CDR2 is SASEGT. The CDR3: CASSEAVRGRGKQYF.

The rearrangement links TRBV6-6 to TRBJ2-1; checking the TCRdb D call of TRBD2 is not possible without DNA. Germline CDR1 reads MNHNY; CDR2 reads SVGAGI (reference sequence). CDR3 length equals 13 residues. The CDR3 sequence: CASSPGRDAEQFF.

This chain joins TRBV20-1 and TRBJ2-7; the D call from TCRdb, TRBD1, cannot be confirmed without DNA. Germline CDR1 reads DFQATT; CDR2 reads SNEGSKA (reference sequence). This CDR3 comprises 16 residues. The CDR3 spells CSASESGADWSYEQYF.

The gene calls are TRBV5-6 and TRBJ1-6; TCRdb reports TRBD1, a call that lacks DNA to check it against. The CDR3 sequence is 16 residues long. CDR1 is SGHDT, CDR2 YYEEEE, per germline. CDR3 loop: CASSLEPGTNHSPLHF.

The chain employs TRBV29-1 and TRBJ2-7; TCRdb proposes TRBD1, but this gene call is untestable without DNA. The CDR3 has 13 residues. The germline V gene has CDR1 SQVTM and CDR2 ANQGSEA. The CDR3 region is CSVIRDSTYEQYF.

The chain recombines TRBV20-1 with TRBJ2-7; TCRdb's D call of TRBD2 is untestable without DNA. There are 15 residues in the CDR3. In germline, CDR1 is DFQATT, CDR2 SNEGSKA (reference sequence). The CDR3 loop is CSATKTASGDYEQYF.